This T cell receptor beta chain came from a study of T cell changes during pregnancy in multiple sclerosis. The J segment lost 3 bases and the V segment lost 5 bases, leaving 6 bases of the junction unmatched. The CDR3 extends over 15 amino acids. Germline CDR1 SGHTA, CDR2 FQGNSA. Clones were sequenced by immunoSEQ multiplex PCR, and TCRdb holds only the in-frame ones, with some missing. This sample carries 22,000 or so clones, approximately 89% of them seen once, and the ten largest clones take around 0.63%. The J gene is TRBJ1-5, the V gene TRBV7-2, with 8 nucleotides matching TRBD1. Here the sequenced sample was CD4+ T cells from peripheral blood mononuclear cells, taken after pregnancy. The sequence came from a female donor in good health, enrolled as a control in a pregnancy study. DNA for the CDR3: TGTGCCAGCAGCGGAGACAGGGGACCCAATCAGCCCCAGCATTTT. As protein: CASSGDRGPNQPQHF.